This entry features one T cell receptor beta chain sequence. Antigen specificity is unknown. A 6-nucleotide sample barcode was carried by the UMIs, which template switching added. TCRalpha and TCRbeta cDNA underwent two nested PCRs of about 17 and 10 cycles. Using the 5' RACE reads, TCRdb records one entry per CDR3 protein without DNA. The table lists about 300,000 distinct CDR3 sequences. These data come from a study of monozygotic twins with inflammatory bowel disease. The study, taken as a whole, reports: Healthy twins shared more clonotypes with others than IBD patients, most markedly active ones.

The CDR3 runs 15 residues. Germline V gene data show CDR1 as SNHLY and CDR2 as FYNNEI. The rearrangement joins TRBV2 to TRBJ2-3; lacking DNA, the TRBD2 call made by TCRdb goes unchecked. Sample: blood. The sequence derives from a human donor with ulcerative colitis or Crohn's disease, or a healthy co-twin of an affected twin (not recorded which). CDR3: CASRGTSGAGGTQYF.